This is a list of T cell receptor beta chains from one sample in a study of CD8+CD57+ T cells in acquired aplastic anemia. One entry per CDR3 protein, called by TCRdb with MiXCR from the reads. The data hold fewer than 300,000 distinct CDR3 sequences, with around 82% observed a single time. Sequenced input: sorted CD4+, CD8+, or CD8+CD57+ T cells (not recorded which) from PBMCs. The receptors derive from a human donor with aplastic anemia. Each CDR3 is given with its conserved first and last residue. Each record gives: CDR3 protein, CDR3 DNA, J gene, clone size, D gene, V gene. A D gene is named only where the DNA matches it firmly. The size field is filled for only some rows; it gives once, few, many or a size class.

CASSSSGTWDNDHFF	TGTGCCAGCAGTTCTAGCGGGACTTGGGACAATGACCATTTCTTT	TRBJ1-1	-	-	TRBV7-3
CASSGAAGNTGEHF	TGTGCCAGCAGTGGTGCAGCGGGGAACACCGGGGAGCATTTT	TRBJ2-3	-	TRBD2	TRBV9
CASSFPPDGTTHYF	TGTGCCAGCAGCTTTCCGCCAGACGGGACAACGCATTATTTT	TRBJ2-3	-	-	TRBV7-8
CASSQGLAGGETQYF	TGCGCCAGCAGCCAAGGCCTTGCAGGTGGGGAGACCCAGTACTTC	TRBJ2-5	-	-	TRBV4-1
CASSLARRNYEQYF	TGTGCCAGCAGCTTAGCCCGGAGGAACTACGAGCAGTACTTC	TRBJ2-7	-	-	TRBV11-3
CAISVQQQDQLATF	TGTGCCATCAGTGTTCAGCAACAGGACCAATTAGCCACCTTC	TRBJ1-2	-	-	TRBV10-3
CSTGGYSQYF	TGCAGTACCGGGGGGTATAGTCAGTATTTT	TRBJ2-3	once	TRBD2	TRBV20-1
CASSSRAGPKDTHYF	TGTGCCAGCAGCTCACGGGCAGGGCCCAAAGATACGCACTATTTT	TRBJ2-3	-	-	TRBV7-2
CASSLGSSGANVQFF	TGTGCCAGCAGCCTCGGTAGCTCTGGGGCCAACGTCCAGTTCTTC	TRBJ2-1	-	-	TRBV9
CASSVDSGAYNEQFF	TGTGCCAGCAGCGTAGATAGCGGAGCCTACAATGAGCAGTTCTTC	TRBJ2-1	-	-	TRBV9
CVSGVGGTATQYF	TGTGTCAGCGGGGTAGGGGGAACAGCTACGCAGTATTTT	TRBJ2-3	-	-	TRBV7-8
CASSVYQSSYNELFF	TGTGCCAGCAGCGTATACCAGAGCTCCTACAATGAGCTGTTTTTT	TRBJ1-4	once	-	TRBV9
CATSKGSLQETQYF	TGTGCCACCAGCAAAGGCAGCCTGCAAGAGACCCAGTACTTC	TRBJ2-5	-	-	TRBV11-1
CASSAAGETHTQEF	TGTGCCAGCAGCGCAGCAGGAGAGACCCATACGCAGGAGTTT	TRBJ2-3	-	-	TRBV7-9
CASSPWTSGSNEKLFF	TGTGCCAGCAGCCCCTGGACTAGCGGGAGTAATGAAAAACTGTTTTTT	TRBJ1-4	-	-	TRBV9
CASSPTGGAGYGYTF	TGTGCCAGCAGTCCCACAGGGGGCGCAGGGTATGGCTACACCTTC	TRBJ1-2	-	TRBD1	TRBV7-3
CASSVGGYPDTQCF	TGTGCCAGCAGCGTAGGGGGCTATCCCGATACGCAGTGTTTT	TRBJ2-3	-	TRBD1	TRBV11-2
CASSFETEAFF	TGTGCCAGCAGCTTCGAAACTGAAGCTTTCTTT	TRBJ1-1	-	-	TRBV2
CASSFHPDGTALSGYTF	TGTGCCAGCAGCTTTCATCCAGACGGGACAGCCCTTTCTGGCTACACCTTC	TRBJ1-2	-	TRBD1	TRBV7-3
CASSPGEGGYTSPLHF	TGTGCCAGCAGCCCCGGGGAGGGCGGCTATACATCACCGCTCCACTTT	TRBJ1-6	-	-	TRBV7-9
CASGDAGNIPHF	TGTGCCAGCGGGGACGCTGGGAACATTCCGCACTTT	TRBJ2-4	-	-	TRBV2
CASSAWAGTGNYNSPLHF	TGTGCCAGCAGCGCGTGGGCCGGGACAGGGAACTATAACTCACCCCTCCACTTT	TRBJ1-6	-	TRBD1	TRBV7-2
CASSVQGSAETQEQFF	TGTGCCAGCAGCGTTCAGGGCAGTGCAGAGACGCAGGAGCAGTTCTTC	TRBJ2-1	-	-	TRBV9
CASSLAGGAEANDPF	TGTGCCAGCAGCTTGGCGGGGGGCGCCGAGGCCAACGACCCCTTC	TRBJ1-2	-	-	TRBV7-9
CASSPAGSSSQGGYEQYF	TGTGCCAGCAGCCCCGCAGGCAGCTCCTCACAGGGTGGATACGAGCAGTACTTC	TRBJ2-7	once	-	TRBV12-3/TRBV12-4
CSVEDTGGTDTQYF	TGCAGCGTTGAAGATACAGGGGGCACAGATACGCAGTATTTT	TRBJ2-3	-	TRBD1	TRBV29-1
CASGVASGAYNEQFF	TGTGCCAGTGGTGTAGCTAGCGGAGCCTACAACGAGCAGTTCTTC	TRBJ2-1	-	TRBD2	TRBV19
CASSDPQANTGELFF	TGTGCCAGCAGTGACCCGCAAGCGAACACCGGGGAGCTGTTTTTT	TRBJ2-2	-	-	TRBV25-1
CATSRGWVNAADFF	TGTGCCACCAGCAGAGGTTGGGTGAACGCTGCCGATTTCTTT	TRBJ1-1	-	-	TRBV15
CASSEAGDGYTF	TGTGCAAGCAGTGAAGCAGGGGATGGCTACACCTTC	TRBJ1-2	-	-	TRBV6-5
CATSAGQGAGQPQHF	TGTGCCACCAGCGCCGGACAGGGGGCCGGCCAGCCCCAGCATTTT	TRBJ1-5	few	TRBD1	TRBV15
CASSFTIAGNTEAFF	TGTGCCAGCAGCTTTACTATCGCAGGGAACACTGAAGCTTTCTTT	TRBJ1-1	many	-	TRBV5-8
CASSPTGPMNTEAFF	TGTGCCAGCAGCCCTACAGGCCCCATGAACACTGAAGCTTTCTTT	TRBJ1-1	many	-	TRBV7-2
CASSLAGSPNTQSFF	TGTGCCAGCAGCTTAGCGGGAAGTCCGAACACTCAGTCTTTCTTT	TRBJ1-1	-	-	TRBV7-8
CASSQLGRRVYTLTF	TGTGCCAGCAGCCAGTTGGGACGGAGGGTCTACACCTTGACTTTC	TRBJ2-6	-	-	TRBV14
CASSPTGANEQYLYF	TGTGCCAGCAGCCCCACAGGAGCAAACGAGCAGTACTTGTACTTC	TRBJ2-5	-	-	TRBV7-7
CASRSTGGFSWQQFF	TGCGCCAGCAGATCAACTGGAGGGTTTTCCTGGCAGCAGTTCTTC	TRBJ2-1	-	-	TRBV7-8
CASSAGTGGIDTYF	TGTGCCAGCAGCGCCGGGACTGGCGGAATTGATACGTATTTT	TRBJ2-3	-	-	TRBV9
CASTLAGVPATEYF	TGTGCCAGCACCCTAGCGGGAGTTCCCGCTACGGAGTATTTT	TRBJ2-3	-	TRBD2	TRBV7-6
CASSLQGAREQYF	TGTGCCAGTAGTTTACAGGGGGCGCGGGAGCAGTACTTC	TRBJ2-7	-	TRBD1	TRBV19
CASSPRQGGYNPPLHF	TGTGCCAGCAGCCCCCGACAGGGGGGCTATAATCCACCCCTCCACTTT	TRBJ1-6	once	TRBD1	TRBV11-2
CASSERGNNEQFF	TGTGCCAGCAGTGAGAGGGGGAACAATGAGCAGTTCTTC	TRBJ2-1	-	-	TRBV7-9
CASSIASGAYNQQF	TGTGCCAGTAGTATAGCTAGCGGAGCCTACAATCAGCAGTTT	TRBJ2-3	many	TRBD2	TRBV19
CASSWGERNGQFTEAFF	TGTGCCAGTAGTTGGGGCGAGCGCAATGGGCAATTCACTGAAGCTTTCTTT	TRBJ1-1	-	-	TRBV19
CATSLASEHDTQYF	TGTGCCACCAGCTTAGCCAGCGAGCACGATACGCAGTATTTT	TRBJ2-3	-	-	TRBV15
CASSAGLADTDTRYTF	TGTGCCAGCAGCGCAGGACTCGCGGACACAGATACGCGCTACACCTTC	TRBJ1-2	-	-	TRBV9
CASSSARDEEAQYF	TGTGCCAGCAGCTCCGCCCGGGACGAGGAAGCCCAGTACTTC	TRBJ2-5	-	-	TRBV7-6
CASSLGGGHDTQYQFF	TGTGCCAGCAGCTTAGGGGGAGGTCACGATACGCAGTATCAGTTCTTC	TRBJ2-1	few	-	TRBV7-8
CSARGLRFTAEAFF	TGCAGTGCTAGGGGACTAAGATTCACCGCTGAAGCTTTCTTT	TRBJ1-1	once	-	TRBV20-1
CASSVEVKIPYTQYF	TGTGCCAGCAGTGTTGAAGTTAAGATTCCTTATACCCAGTACTTC	TRBJ2-5	-	-	TRBV9
CASSLGKSGGSDEQFF	TGTGCCAGCAGCTTGGGGAAGAGCGGGGGGAGCGATGAGCAGTTCTTC	TRBJ2-1	-	TRBD2	TRBV5-6
CASSLVGGRGRRYF	TGTGCCAGCAGCTTAGTGGGAGGGCGGGGTAGGCGGTATTTT	TRBJ2-3	-	TRBD2	TRBV7-2